The next 20 T cell receptor beta chains were all read from a single sample in a study of T-cell memory formation after mild COVID-19. One entry per CDR3 protein results from TCRdb running MiXCR on the 5' RACE reads. The table has about 350,000 distinct CDR3 sequences, approximately 15% seen once. The sample comprised PBMCs or a T cell subset sorted from them (not recorded which). The receptor set was obtained from a man aged 18 to 30 who had mild COVID-19 (a few samples of this study predate the infection). Cell type and time point are not known.

The chain uses TRBV18 and TRBJ1-3; D call uncertain. Germline-derived CDR1 and CDR2 are KGHSH and LQKENI. This CDR3 is built from 15 residues. Trimming took 2 bases from V and 0 from J, leaving 8 bases between them. CDR3: CASSPGVRSGNTIYF. DNA for the CDR3: TGTGCCAGCTCACCAGGGGTCCGCTCTGGAAACACCATATATTTT.

This chain uses TRBV7-2 with TRBJ1-2; possibly TRBD1 for D (6 bases). The CDR3 runs to 12 residues. In germline, CDR1 is SGHTA, CDR2 FQGNSA. V lost 4 bases to trimming and J lost 8 bases, with 11 bases between them. The CDR3 DNA follows: TGTGCCAGCAGCTCATACAGGGCGGGCTACACCTTC. It specifies CASSSYRAGYTF.

This clonotype showed up just a few times. The chain couples TRBV5-1 to TRBJ2-1; D gene ambiguous. Germline V gives CDR1 SGHRS, CDR2 YFSETQ. With 4 bases removed from V and 8 bases from J, the gap between germline ends came to 16 bases. This CDR3 comprises 14 residues. CDR3 nucleotide sequence: TGCGCCAGCAGCGAAGTACCGGGCGTCGATGAGCAGTTCTTC. This translates into CASSEVPGVDEQFF.

This clonotype was counted only a few times. The chain uses TRBV6-5 and TRBJ2-7; 10 nucleotides align to TRBD1. CDR1 and CDR2 from the germline V gene are MNHEY and SVGAGI. Trimming cost V 6 bases and J 0 bases; bases outside gene matches: 5. The CDR3 covers 15 residues. The CDR3 sequence is CASSRDRGISYEQYF. Here the CDR3 DNA reads TGTGCCAGCAGCAGGGACAGGGGCATCTCCTACGAGCAGTACTTC.

This clonotype has a handful of counts. This chain uses TRBV6-2 or TRBV6-3 with TRBJ1-1; the D gene is possibly TRBD1 (5 bases). This CDR3 has 14 residues. V lost 2 bases, J lost 3 bases, and 10 bases lay in between. Germline V CDR1 and CDR2: MNHEY, SVGEGT. The CDR3, as DNA: TGTGCCAGCAGTTACCAGGGTTGGTACACTGAAGCTTTCTTT. This translates into CASSYQGWYTEAFF.

This clonotype was seen more than once but under ten times. The chain couples TRBV11-2 to TRBJ1-1; tentative D call: TRBD1 (5 bases). The germline CDR1 and CDR2 sequences are SGHAT and FQNNGV. The CDR3 consists of 17 residues. Trimming took off 7 bases at V and 2 bases at J, with 23 bases between the two ends. CDR3 loop: CASTIIRGRGANTEAFF. The CDR3 DNA reads TGTGCCAGCACCATTATTCGGGGGAGGGGTGCAAACACTGAAGCTTTCTTT.

This chain connects TRBV12-3 or TRBV12-4 to TRBJ2-7; 8 nucleotides match TRBD1. The CDR3 covers 14 residues. V was pared by 6 bases and J by 4 bases, with 8 bases of the junction left unmatched. The CDR3, as DNA: TGTGCCAGCAGACCAGGGGGCGCAGGATACGAGCAGTACTTC. It translates to CASRPGGAGYEQYF.

This clonotype has a handful of counts. The rearrangement joins TRBV6-1 to TRBJ1-6, with D perhaps matching TRBD1 (5 bases). This CDR3 contains 14 residues. CDR1 is MNHNS, CDR2 SASEGT, per germline. The V end was cut by 2 bases, the J end by 8 bases, with 10 bases between. The chain's CDR3 is CASSESGYHSPLHF. Written as DNA, the CDR3 is TGTGCCAGCAGTGAATCAGGGTACCATTCACCCCTCCACTTT.

In its sample, this clonotype was seen a few times. This rearrangement joins TRBV5-1 to TRBJ2-2; the match to TRBD1 covers 9 bases. The germline V gene encodes CDR1 SGHRS and CDR2 YFSETQ. Trimming at V came to 2 bases and at J to 4 bases, leaving 15 bases not matched to a gene. The CDR3 is 19 residues long. The CDR3 sequence is CASSFLRDRDRSGTGELFF. In DNA, the CDR3 is TGCGCCAGCAGCTTTCTCCGGGACAGGGATAGGAGTGGCACCGGGGAGCTGTTTTTT.

This clonotype was seen a single time. The rearrangement uses TRBV7-9 and TRBJ1-1; TRBD1 might be the D (5 bases). Germline loops: CDR1 SEHNR, CDR2 FQNEAQ (reference sequence). V was cut by 7 bases and J by 6 bases, with 18 bases left in between. This CDR3 spans 14 amino acids. The CDR3 DNA reads TGTGCCAGCATCCCGACGGGGCAGCGTCCTGAAGCTTTCTTT. It translates to CASIPTGQRPEAFF.

This clonotype has a count of ten or more. The rearrangement links TRBV5-1 to TRBJ1-4; 10 positions agree with TRBD1. The CDR3 is made up of 16 amino acids. Germline V CDR1 and CDR2: SGHRS, YFSETQ. Trimming cost V 0 bases and J 7 bases; bases outside gene matches: 6. The CDR3: CASSLAGGQGVEKLFF. CDR3 nucleotides: TGCGCCAGCAGCTTGGCTGGTGGACAGGGGGTTGAAAAACTGTTTTTT.

The sample holds a few counts of this clonotype. V gene TRBV5-1 combines with J gene TRBJ2-1; 7 bases fit TRBD1. CDR1 is SGHRS, CDR2 YFSETQ, per germline. The CDR3 runs 13 residues. V shed 5 bases and J 6 bases; nucleotides not matched to a gene: 5. The CDR3 nucleotides are TGCGCCAGCAGTAACAGGGGTGGCAATGAGCAGTTCTTC. Amino acids: CASSNRGGNEQFF.

Many counts were recorded for this clonotype. This chain uses TRBV11-2 with TRBJ2-5, with 7 positions matching TRBD2. The CDR3 sequence is 16 residues long. Looked up from germline, CDR1 is SGHAT and CDR2 is FQNNGV. J was trimmed by 6 bases and V by 5 bases; bases with no gene match: 15. CDR3 nucleotides: TGTGCCAGCAGCCCCGCGGGGATTGGCGGGGGAAAGACCCAGTACTTC. Translating gives CASSPAGIGGGKTQYF. Filled out from reference TRBV11-2 and TRBJ2-5, the complete variable domain reads EAGVAQSPRYKIIEKRQSVAFWCNPISGHATLYWYQQILGQGPKLLIQFQNNGVVDDSQLPKDRFSAERLKGVDSTLKIQPAKLEDSAVYLCASSPAGIGGGKTQYFGPGTRLLVL.

This clonotype was seen just once. The gene calls are TRBV6-2 or TRBV6-3 and TRBJ2-1; 9 positions agree with TRBD1. Trimming took 5 bases from V and 9 from J; bases not matched to a gene: 11. CDR1 and CDR2 (germline): MNHEY, SVGEGT. CDR3 size: 15 residues. CDR3 residues: CASSKRQGDRGEQFF. As DNA, the CDR3 is TGTGCCAGCAGTAAGCGACAGGGGGACCGCGGTGAGCAGTTCTTC.

V usage is TRBV12-3 or TRBV12-4 and J usage is TRBJ2-2; D remains unclear. Trimming stripped 3 bases from V and 5 bases from J, with 4 bases between. The CDR3 is 12 amino acids. CDR3 bases: TGTGCCAGCAGTTTGGAGACCGGGGAGCTGTTTTTT. Its translation is CASSLETGELFF.

The chain is built from TRBV7-2 and TRBJ2-7; 7 bases are shared with TRBD2. The V gene's germline CDR1 is SGHTA and CDR2 FQGNSA. The CDR3 is made up of 14 amino acids. The junction had 4 bases not matched to a gene; V was cut back by 3 bases and J by 2 bases. The CDR3 bases are TGTGCCAGCAGCTTTTGGGGGGGACCCTACGAGCAGTACTTC. This codes for CASSFWGGPYEQYF.

The chain joins TRBV6-1 to TRBJ1-4; D is undetermined. V lost 4 bases, J lost 2 bases, and 14 bases lay in between. The CDR3 totals 16 residues. Germline values: CDR1 MNHNS, CDR2 SASEGT. In nucleotides, the CDR3 is TGTGCCAGCAGTGCCCATTTCTTAGGGACTAATGAAAAACTGTTTTTT. Its translation: CASSAHFLGTNEKLFF.

The chain combines TRBV29-1 with TRBJ1-2; D gene ambiguous. CDR1 and CDR2 from the germline V gene are SQVTM and ANQGSEA. Between the trimmed V and J ends, which lost 8 bases and 4 bases, there was a span of 11 bases. The CDR3 runs 11 residues. This CDR3 reads CSSRESYGYTF. CDR3 nucleotides: TGCAGCAGCCGAGAGTCCTATGGCTACACCTTC.

The chain links TRBV27 to TRBJ1-4; 8 bases are a match to TRBD1. This CDR3 region has 20 residues. Germline CDR1 MNHEY, CDR2 SMNVEV (reference sequence). V was pared by 5 bases and J by 4 bases, with 21 bases of the junction left unmatched. This CDR3 is CASSIPSTGAYFGNNEKLFF. CDR3 sequence (DNA): TGTGCCAGCAGTATCCCATCGACAGGGGCCTATTTTGGTAATAATGAAAAACTGTTTTTT. Looking up the rest from reference TRBV27 and TRBJ1-4 gives the full variable domain: EAQVTQNPRYLITVTGKKLTVTCSQNMNHEYMSWYRQDPGLGLRQIYYSMNVEVTDKGDVPEGYKVSRKEKRNFPLILESPSPNQTSLYFCASSIPSTGAYFGNNEKLFFGSGTQLSVL.

This clonotype was observed a handful of times. The chain joins TRBV5-1 to TRBJ2-1, with D perhaps matching TRBD1 or TRBD2 (6 bases each). Germline values: CDR1 SGHRS, CDR2 YFSETQ. The CDR3 loop spans 13 amino acids. Deletions cut 5 bases from V and 7 bases from J, with 13 bases between. The chain's CDR3 is CASSPRRGNEQFF. The CDR3 DNA is TGCGCCAGCAGTCCCCGGAGGGGGAATGAGCAGTTCTTC.